A single sample gave rise to the 21 T cell receptor beta chains below, sequenced in a study of metastatic and nonmetastatic thyroid tumors. TCRdb called clones again from the PCR reads with MiXCR. This table has 33,000 or so clones, roughly 20% appearing once. Treatment of any kind had been given to no patient before thyroid surgery. The material sequenced was blood. The origin of the receptors is a female donor with papillary thyroid cancer or a benign thyroid nodule (not recorded which). Some clones in this sample may be carry-over from other donors' samples.

The table lists this clone with a few counts. The J gene is TRBJ1-5, the V gene TRBV6-9; unclear D gene. Trimming stripped 3 bases from V and 1 base from J, with 13 bases between. This CDR3 has 16 amino acids. The germline CDR1 and CDR2 sequences are MNHGY and SVAAGI. CDR3 DNA: TGTGCCAGCAGTTACCCCCCTAGCGGGAGCAATCAGCCCCAGCATTTT. Amino acids: CASSYPPSGSNQPQHF.

The table lists this clone with many counts. The V and J genes are TRBV11-2 and TRBJ1-1, with D maybe TRBD1 (6 bases). CDR1 and CDR2 from the germline V gene are SGHAT and FQNNGV. With 5 bases removed from V and 5 bases from J, the gap between germline ends came to 12 bases. This CDR3 has 13 amino acids. The CDR3, as DNA: TGTGCCAGCAGCCAACAGGGTCGGACTGAAGCTTTCTTT. Translating gives CASSQQGRTEAFF.

This clone was found a few times. One end of the junction does not line up with germline, which may come from a read error. The chain couples TRBV19 to TRBJ1-2; D gene unclear. This CDR3 spans 12 amino acids. The V gene's germline CDR1 is LNHDA and CDR2 SQIVND (reference sequence). DNA of the CDR3: TGTGCCAGTAGTCTTGCTGGGTATGTCTACACCTTC. Translation: CASSLAGYVYTF.

This clone was detected ten times or more. The chain has TRBV7-2 and TRBJ2-7; 9 bases fit TRBD2. The CDR3 is 16 residues long. V gave up 4 bases and J gave up 2 bases; unmatched junction bases: 9. CDR1 is SGHTA and CDR2 is FQGNSA in the germline V gene. The CDR3: CASSSKRGALTYEQYF. The CDR3 region has the DNA TGTGCCAGCAGCTCGAAGCGGGGGGCCTTAACCTACGAGCAGTACTTC. Variable domain in full (rest from reference TRBV7-2 and TRBJ2-7): GAGVSQSPSNKVTEKGKDVELRCDPISGHTALYWYRQSLGQGLEFLIYFQGNSAPDKSGLPSDRFSAERTGGSVSTLTIQRTQQEDSAVYLCASSSKRGALTYEQYFGPGTRLTVT.

This clone was counted a few times. The rearrangement uses TRBV6-1 and TRBJ1-3, with 7 positions matching TRBD1. Unmatched junction bases numbered 3, after V lost 6 bases and J lost 4 bases. CDR3 length: 13 residues. From germline, CDR1 is MNHNS and CDR2 SASEGT. Here the CDR3 reads CASSRGQGNTIYF. CDR3 nucleotides: TGTGCCAGCAGCCGGGGACAGGGAAACACCATATATTTT.

CDR3 DNA sequence: TGTGCCAGCAGTTTAGGACAGGTCTATAATTCACCCCTCCACTTT. This translates into CASSLGQVYNSPLHF. V and J are TRBV28 and TRBJ1-6; 7 bases match TRBD1. Looked up from germline, CDR1 is MDHEN and CDR2 is SYDVKM. This CDR3 has 15 amino acids. Unmatched junction bases numbered 1, after V lost 2 bases and J lost 3 bases.

The sample holds a few counts of this clone. This chain links TRBV7-3 with TRBJ2-1; D remains ambiguous. Germline values: CDR1 SGHTA, CDR2 FQGTGA. V dropped 6 bases and J dropped 8 bases, with 8 bases sitting between them. CDR3 length: 11 amino acids. The DNA for the CDR3 is TGTGCCAGCAGTATTGGGGATGAGCAGTTCTTC. Its translation is CASSIGDEQFF.

This clone was recorded many times. The chain uses TRBV27 and TRBJ1-2; TRBD1 agrees at 9 bases. The germline gives CDR1 MNHEY, CDR2 SMNVEV (reference sequence). The CDR3 is made up of 15 amino acids. The V gene end was trimmed by 8 bases and the J gene end by 1 base; junction bases not matched to a gene: 8. The CDR3 protein is CASRNGQGFNYGYTF. The CDR3 DNA reads TGTGCCAGCCGGAACGGACAGGGGTTTAACTATGGCTACACCTTC.

The chain employs TRBV6-5 and TRBJ1-4; possible D gene TRBD1, 5 bases. This CDR3 comprises 16 residues. Germline V CDR1 and CDR2: MNHEY, SVGAGI. V gave up 0 bases and J gave up 0 bases, with 8 bases separating them. The CDR3 region is CASSYSIGATNEKLFF. The CDR3 DNA reads as TGTGCCAGCAGTTACTCCATAGGGGCAACTAATGAAAAACTGTTTTTT.

This clone was observed at least ten times. V gene TRBV6-5 combines with J gene TRBJ2-3; weak D call: TRBD1 (5 bases). The CDR3 has 14 amino acids. CDR1 and CDR2 from the germline V gene are MNHEY and SVGAGI. The V gene lost 2 bases and the J gene lost 2 bases, with 8 bases spanning the gap. The CDR3 DNA reads TGTGCCAGCAGTTACGGCAGGGCCACAGATACGCAGTATTTT. Translating gives CASSYGRATDTQYF.

This clone was counted ten times or more. The chain has TRBV10-3 and TRBJ1-1; 7 bases map to TRBD1. CDR1 ENHRY and CDR2 SYGVKD come from the germline V gene. The J segment lost 6 bases and the V segment lost 2 bases, leaving 15 bases of the junction unmatched. The CDR3 covers 17 residues. CDR3 residues: CAISEGRQGPSGAEAFF. The CDR3 DNA sequence: TGTGCCATCAGTGAGGGCAGACAGGGCCCCAGCGGGGCTGAAGCTTTCTTT.

This clone has just a few counts. V and J are TRBV6-9 and TRBJ2-1; D gene ambiguous. The ends were cut back, 3 bases at V and 6 bases at J, with 0 bases in the middle. This CDR3 is 10 amino acids long. The germline V gene has CDR1 MNHGY and CDR2 SVAAGI. This chain's CDR3 is CASSYNEQFF. CDR3 bases: TGTGCCAGCAGTTACAATGAGCAGTTCTTC.

In its sample, this clone was seen many times. This chain links TRBV5-6 with TRBJ2-2; D is perhaps TRBD2 (6 bases). CDR3 length: 14 residues. Trimming took off 1 base at V and 5 bases at J, with 9 bases between the two ends. Germline CDR1 SGHDT, CDR2 YYEEEE. In DNA, the CDR3 is TGTGCCAGCAGCTTGTTAGCGGCAACCGGGGAGCTGTTTTTT. Translated: CASSLLAATGELFF.

This clone has a count of ten or more. The chain couples TRBV5-1 to TRBJ2-5, with D possibly matching TRBD1 (6 bases). V was shortened by 8 bases and J by 4 bases, with 21 bases between the two germline ends. Germline-derived CDR1 and CDR2 are SGHRS and YFSETQ. The CDR3 has 15 residues. The CDR3 reads CASGAGRGERETQYF. The CDR3 DNA sequence: TGCGCCAGTGGGGCCGGCAGGGGAGAAAGAGAGACCCAGTACTTC.

This clone was recorded a few times. As DNA, the CDR3 is TGTGCCAGCACAGATCAGCGGGAGGGCCACAATACGCAGTATTTT. It codes for CASTDQREGHNTQYF. The chain carries TRBV6-2 or TRBV6-3 and TRBJ2-3; 10 positions agree with TRBD2. This CDR3 is 15 amino acids long. Trimming at V came to 7 bases and at J to 7 bases, leaving 11 bases not matched to a gene. Looked up from germline, CDR1 is MNHEY and CDR2 is SVGEGT.

This clone was observed many times. The rearrangement links TRBV12-3 or TRBV12-4 to TRBJ1-1; D is unresolved. V was cut by 3 bases and J by 5 bases, with 10 bases left in between. The CDR3 extends over 13 amino acids. The CDR3 spells CASSLFAGTEAFF. CDR3 in DNA: TGTGCCAGCAGTTTGTTCGCTGGGACTGAAGCTTTCTTT.

This chain joins TRBV5-5 and TRBJ2-1; 7 bases fit TRBD1. The CDR3 runs to 13 residues. V shed 3 bases and J 7 bases; nucleotides not matched to a gene: 4. Germline CDR1 reads SGHKS; CDR2 reads YYEKEE (reference sequence). In DNA form, the CDR3 reads TGTGCCAGCAGCTGGACGACAGGGAATGAGCAGTTCTTC. Translated, it gives CASSWTTGNEQFF.

In its sample, this clone was seen many times. The rearrangement joins TRBV19 to TRBJ2-3, with D tentatively TRBD1 or TRBD2 (5 bases each). CDR1 and CDR2 from the germline V gene are LNHDA and SQIVND (reference sequence). The CDR3 is 16 residues long. The V gene lost 5 bases and the J gene lost 1 base, with 16 bases spanning the gap. CDR3 sequence: CASSRAPGPRTDTQYF. In DNA form, the CDR3 reads TGTGCCAGTAGTCGCGCACCGGGACCTCGCACAGATACGCAGTATTTT.

This clone was seen at least ten times. An end of the junction does not agree with germline; a read error may underlie this. V is TRBV7-7 and J is TRBJ2-2; a weak D match, TRBD1 (5 bases). The length of the CDR3 is 17 residues. Germline CDR1 SSHAT, CDR2 FNYEAQ (reference sequence). CDR3 protein: CASSSGSGAVTGEKLFF. The CDR3 region has the DNA TGTGCTAGCAGCTCCGGTTCCGGAGCCGTTACAGGCGAGAAGCTGTTTTTT.

There are many counts of this clone. The chain uses TRBV9 and TRBJ2-3; the match to TRBD1 covers 9 bases. CDR1 and CDR2 (germline): SGDLS, YYNGEE. The CDR3 runs to 16 residues. Trimming took 4 bases from V and 5 from J; bases not matched to a gene: 11. CDR3 sequence reads: CASSKLPGQGKDTQYF. The DNA for the CDR3 is TGTGCCAGCAGCAAATTACCGGGACAGGGAAAAGATACGCAGTATTTT.

The chain combines TRBV6-1 with TRBJ2-7, with D perhaps given as TRBD1 or TRBD2 (6 bases each). This CDR3 comprises 14 residues. Germline CDR1 reads MNHNS; CDR2 reads SASEGT. Trimming shortened V by 8 bases and J by 0 bases, and 14 bases separated the two germline ends. CDR3 region: CASRRGASSYEQYF. The CDR3 coding sequence is TGTGCCAGCCGAAGGGGGGCAAGCTCCTACGAGCAGTACTTC.